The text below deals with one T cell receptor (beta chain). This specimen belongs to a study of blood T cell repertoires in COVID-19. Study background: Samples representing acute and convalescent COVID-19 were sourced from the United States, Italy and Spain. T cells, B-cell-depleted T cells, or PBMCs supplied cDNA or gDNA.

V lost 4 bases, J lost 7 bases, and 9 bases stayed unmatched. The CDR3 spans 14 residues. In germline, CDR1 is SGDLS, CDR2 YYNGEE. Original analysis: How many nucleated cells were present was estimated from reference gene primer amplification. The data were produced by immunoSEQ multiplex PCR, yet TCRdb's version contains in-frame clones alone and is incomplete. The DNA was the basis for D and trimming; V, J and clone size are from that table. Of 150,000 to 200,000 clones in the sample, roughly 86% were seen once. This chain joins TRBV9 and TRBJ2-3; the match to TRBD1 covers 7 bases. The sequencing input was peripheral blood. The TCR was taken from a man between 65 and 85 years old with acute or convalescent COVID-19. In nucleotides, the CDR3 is TGTGCCAGCAGCTCCCGGGACAGAAGAAATACGCAGTATTTT. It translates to CASSSRDRRNTQYF. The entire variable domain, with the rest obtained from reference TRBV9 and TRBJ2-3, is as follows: DSGVTQTPKHLITATGQRVTLRCSPRSGDLSVYWYQQSLDQGLQFLIQYYNGEERAKGNILERFSAQQFPDLHSELNLSSLELGDSALYFCASSSRDRRNTQYFGPGTRLTVL.